Presented here are 26 T cell receptor beta chains from one specimen sequenced in a study of T cells in Graves' hyperthyroidism and ophthalmopathy. Amplified TCR beta CDR3 regions came from RNA transcripts. A first-round RT-PCR of the TCR CDR3 used the HTBI primer set. TCRdb reanalysed the multiplex PCR reads using MiXCR and keeps one entry per CDR3 protein. Among about 350,000 distinct CDR3 sequences listed, 15% to 20% were seen once. The sample was blood. These receptor sequences come from a woman aged 35 to 49 with Graves' ophthalmopathy.

This clonotype was observed a few times. The chain recombines TRBV12-3 or TRBV12-4 with TRBJ2-6; no definite D call. Trimming pared 5 bases from V and 2 bases from J, leaving 7 bases between. The CDR3 is made up of 14 amino acids. The CDR3 is CASSPYTGANVLTF. CDR3 nucleotide sequence: TGTGCCAGCAGTCCATACACTGGGGCCAACGTCCTGACTTTC.

This clonotype was counted at least ten times. This rearrangement joins TRBV6-5 to TRBJ2-3; no clear D. The CDR3 is made up of 13 amino acids. Germline loops: CDR1 MNHEY, CDR2 SVGAGI. Trimming shortened V by 0 bases and J by 2 bases, and 3 bases separated the two germline ends. The CDR3 sequence: CASSYSVTDTQYF. Here the CDR3 DNA reads TGTGCCAGCAGTTACTCGGTCACAGATACGCAGTATTTT.

In this sample, this clonotype turned up many times. The V call is TRBV5-1, the J call TRBJ2-7; 12 bases are a match to TRBD2. Germline V lookup: CDR1 SGHRS, CDR2 YFSETQ. The CDR3 runs 16 residues. The ends lost 0 bases at V and 4 bases at J; junction bases unmatched: 5. This chain's CDR3 is CASSLGLAGVSYEQYF. CDR3 DNA: TGCGCCAGCAGCTTGGGACTAGCGGGAGTATCGTACGAGCAGTACTTC.

The sample holds many counts of this clonotype. The V call is TRBV24-1, the J call TRBJ2-2, with D perhaps matching TRBD1 (6 bases). Germline CDR1 reads KGHDR; CDR2 reads SFDVKD. The CDR3 covers 16 residues. The germline V and J ends were trimmed by 4 bases and 2 bases, with 13 bases remaining between them. CDR3 sequence (DNA): TGTGCCACCAGTGACCCCGGCAGGGGTAACACCGGGGAGCTGTTTTTT. It codes for CATSDPGRGNTGELFF.

The chain joins TRBV6-1 to TRBJ2-5, with TRBD2 matching over 8 bases. Germline V gene sequence: CDR1 MNHNS, CDR2 SASEGT. V shed 6 bases, J shed 5 bases, and the junction held 14 bases outside the gene matches. This CDR3 is 16 amino acids long. CDR3 amino acids: CASRGAGAGLSETQYF. Written as DNA, the CDR3 is TGTGCCAGCAGGGGAGCGGGAGCTGGATTGAGTGAGACCCAGTACTTC.

The V gene is TRBV28, the J gene TRBJ2-2, with a possible D match to TRBD1 (6 bases). Between the trimmed V and J ends, which lost 6 bases and 5 bases, there was a span of 16 bases. The CDR3 is 15 amino acids. Germline V gives CDR1 MDHEN, CDR2 SYDVKM. The CDR3 reads CASSLPLQGTGELFF. DNA for the CDR3: TGTGCCAGCAGCTTACCCCTACAGGGAACCGGGGAGCTGTTTTTT.

This clonotype has ten or more counts. V gene TRBV19 combines with J gene TRBJ1-5; D gene ambiguous. V lost 6 bases, J lost 5 bases, and 8 bases lay in between. This CDR3 spans 12 amino acids. CDR1 is LNHDA and CDR2 is SQIVND in the germline V gene (reference sequence). The CDR3 region has the DNA TGTGCCAGTAGAGCCAGCTATCAGCCCCAGCATTTT. This encodes CASRASYQPQHF.

The sample holds many counts of this clonotype. V and J are TRBV27 and TRBJ1-5; TRBD1 is a possible D gene (5 bases). CDR1 is MNHEY, CDR2 SMNVEV, per germline (reference sequence). V was pared by 0 bases and J by 3 bases, with 12 bases between. The CDR3 length is 16 residues. The CDR3 protein is CASSLSAGTDNQPQHF. The CDR3 DNA sequence: TGTGCCAGCAGTTTATCTGCAGGGACGGACAATCAGCCCCAGCATTTT.

The chain uses TRBV12-3 or TRBV12-4 and TRBJ2-2; 8 positions match TRBD2. The J segment lost 0 bases and the V segment lost 7 bases, leaving 7 bases of the junction unmatched. The CDR3 runs to 16 residues. CDR3 in amino acids: CASILSLAANTGELFF. CDR3 coding DNA: TGTGCCAGCATCCTATCACTAGCGGCGAACACCGGGGAGCTGTTTTTT.

This clonotype showed up many times. CDR3 protein: CASSLVSGYEQYF. CDR3 DNA sequence: TGTGCCAGCAGCTTAGTTTCCGGTTACGAGCAGTACTTC. The chain is built from TRBV7-2 and TRBJ2-7; no reliable D call. The CDR3 spans 13 residues. Trimming pared 1 base from V and 4 bases from J, leaving 8 bases between. From germline, CDR1 is SGHTA and CDR2 FQGNSA.

This clonotype was counted at least ten times. The chain has TRBV6-2 or TRBV6-3 and TRBJ1-5; the D is unclear. The CDR3 covers 12 residues. Germline V lookup: CDR1 MNHEY, CDR2 SVGEGT. V lost 7 bases and J 5 bases, leaving 9 bases between the germline ends. Written as DNA, the CDR3 is TGTGCCAGCAAGGACGGGTATCAGCCCCAGCATTTT. Encoded protein: CASKDGYQPQHF.

This clonotype was seen repeatedly, ten times or more. The chain links TRBV12-3 or TRBV12-4 to TRBJ2-7, with 10 bases matching TRBD2. CDR3 length: 15 residues. The V segment lost 6 bases and the J segment 2 bases; nucleotides outside the gene matches: 7. CDR3 coding DNA: TGTGCCAGCAGCCAGAGCGGGAGGGCGACCTACGAGCAGTACTTC. Encoded protein: CASSQSGRATYEQYF.

For this clonotype: A much bigger clone sits one base away, suggesting this may be a read error. This rearrangement joins TRBV4-3 to TRBJ2-2, with D tentatively TRBD2 (6 bases). Germline V gene lookup returns CDR1 LGHNA and CDR2 YSLEER. This CDR3 comprises 15 residues. The CDR3: CASSQVRGRTGGLFF. As DNA, the CDR3 is TGCGCCAGCAGCCAAGTTAGGGGTCGTACCGGGGGGCTGTTTTTT.

This chain links TRBV12-3 or TRBV12-4 with TRBJ1-2; 7 bases are shared with TRBD1. This CDR3 comprises 15 residues. V shed 1 base, J shed 8 bases, and the junction held 10 bases outside the gene matches. The CDR3 sequence is CASSLDQGVPSGYTF. The CDR3 coding sequence is TGTGCCAGCAGTTTAGACCAGGGGGTCCCATCCGGCTACACCTTC.

This clonotype was seen repeatedly, ten times or more. The V gene is TRBV30, the J gene TRBJ1-2; D uncertain. Trimming left V 1 base short and J 2 bases short, with 11 bases between. CDR1 and CDR2 (germline): GTSNPN, SVGIG (reference sequence). The CDR3 consists of 14 residues. The CDR3 sequence: CAWSGFTENYGYTF. CDR3 nucleotide sequence: TGTGCCTGGAGTGGATTTACAGAGAACTATGGCTACACCTTC.

This clonotype was detected many times. This chain connects TRBV28 to TRBJ1-1; tentative D call: TRBD1 (5 bases). CDR3 length: 13 amino acids. The V end lost 6 bases, the J end lost 8 bases, and 16 bases lay between the germline ends. From germline, CDR1 is MDHEN and CDR2 SYDVKM. In DNA form, the CDR3 reads TGTGCCAGCAGGCAAGGGGCCAATCGCGAAGCTTTCTTT. This sequence encodes CASRQGANREAFF.

This clonotype was picked up many times. J is TRBJ1-1 and V is TRBV7-2, with no clear D. The CDR3 spans 13 residues. The V end lost 4 bases, the J end lost 7 bases, and 13 bases lay between the germline ends. Germline V gene lookup returns CDR1 SGHTA and CDR2 FQGNSA. This CDR3 reads CASSSLVSREAFF. The CDR3 DNA reads TGTGCCAGCAGCTCTTTGGTAAGCCGTGAAGCTTTCTTT.

This clonotype was detected many times. CDR3 nucleotide sequence: TGCAGTGCCGGGACAGGAGGCAATCAGCCCCAGCATTTT. Translation gives CSAGTGGNQPQHF. V gene TRBV20-1 combines with J gene TRBJ1-5, with 8 bases lining up with TRBD1. CDR1 is DFQATT, CDR2 SNEGSKA, per germline (reference sequence). This CDR3 is 13 amino acids long. The V segment lost 6 bases and the J segment 2 bases; nucleotides outside the gene matches: 3.

This clonotype is a singleton in its sample. The chain combines TRBV12-3 or TRBV12-4 with TRBJ2-7; D tentatively fits TRBD1 or TRBD2 (5 bases each). The V and J ends lost 5 bases and 4 bases respectively, with 18 bases between them. The CDR3 totals 15 residues. The CDR3 loop is CASSPLGLAGYEQYF. As DNA, the CDR3 is TGTGCCAGCAGTCCACTGGGGCTAGCAGGATACGAGCAGTACTTC.

This clonotype was counted ten times or more. The chain carries TRBV6-2 or TRBV6-3 and TRBJ2-7; 8 bases match TRBD2. CDR1 MNHEY and CDR2 SVGEGT come from the germline V gene. V gave up 5 bases and J gave up 0 bases; unmatched junction bases: 9. This CDR3 spans 16 amino acids. The CDR3 nucleotides are TGTGCCAGCAGTATTAGCGGGACCCGGAACTCCTACGAGCAGTACTTC. Encoded protein: CASSISGTRNSYEQYF.

This clonotype was seen at least ten times. The chain couples TRBV12-3 or TRBV12-4 to TRBJ2-4; 9 nucleotides match TRBD1. This CDR3 region has 14 residues. After removal of 4 bases from V and 5 bases from J, the junction contained 3 bases not matched to a gene. The CDR3 coding sequence is TGTGCCAGCAGTTGGGGGACAGGGCAAAACATTCAGTACTTC. Translating gives CASSWGTGQNIQYF.

The chain links TRBV12-3 or TRBV12-4 to TRBJ2-7, with D hard to call. V was trimmed by 1 base and J by 3 bases, leaving 10 bases between them. The CDR3 sequence is 14 residues long. The CDR3 DNA reads TGTGCCAGCAGTTTAGTGCAGCAGCGCTACGAGCAGTACTTC. This codes for CASSLVQQRYEQYF.

At least ten counts were recorded for this clonotype. V and J are TRBV12-3 or TRBV12-4 and TRBJ1-2; maybe TRBD1 (5 bases). V was cut by 2 bases and J by 7 bases, with 11 bases left in between. This CDR3 is built from 13 residues. The CDR3 here is CASSLLGGGGYTF. DNA of the CDR3: TGTGCCAGCAGTTTACTCGGGGGGGGTGGCTACACCTTC.

This clonotype was detected many times. The genes are TRBV7-2 and TRBJ2-7, with 7 bases lining up with TRBD2. The length of the CDR3 is 15 residues. The J segment lost 3 bases and the V segment lost 1 base, leaving 6 bases of the junction unmatched. Germline V gives CDR1 SGHTA, CDR2 FQGNSA. CDR3 coding DNA: TGTGCCAGCAGCTTAGTGGTGGGGGAGGGCTACGAGCAGTACTTC. It specifies CASSLVVGEGYEQYF.

V is TRBV6-1 and J is TRBJ2-7; TRBD1 is a possible D gene (5 bases). CDR3 size: 14 residues. Trimming left V 7 bases short and J 1 base short, with 14 bases between. The germline CDR1 and CDR2 sequences are MNHNS and SASEGT. The CDR3 region is CASTRARQSYEQYF. The CDR3 DNA reads TGTGCCAGCACCAGAGCGAGACAGTCCTACGAGCAGTACTTC.

This clonotype was seen at least ten times. The chain uses TRBV4-2 and TRBJ2-7, with no clear D. The CDR3 sequence is 13 residues long. Germline assignment: CDR1 LGHNA and CDR2 YNFKEQ. Trimming took off 0 bases at V and 5 bases at J, with 8 bases between the two ends. The CDR3 reads CASSQELVHEQYF. As DNA, the CDR3 is TGTGCCAGCAGCCAAGAGCTAGTCCACGAGCAGTACTTC.